Shown below are 10 T cell receptor beta chains from a single sample sequenced in a study of T cell changes during pregnancy in multiple sclerosis. Using immunoSEQ multiplex PCR, the repertoire was profiled, and TCRdb retains in-frame clones only, with some absent. The sample lists roughly 57,000 clones, about 89% occurring once. The sequencing used peripheral blood, collected in the first trimester of pregnancy. These receptors originate from a female donor with multiple sclerosis, enrolled in a pregnancy study.

The chain combines TRBV10-3 with TRBJ1-5, with D unresolved. Germline-derived CDR1 and CDR2 are ENHRY and SYGVKD. The CDR3 runs 14 residues. V was cut by 8 bases and J by 0 bases, with 11 bases left in between. The CDR3 region is CAISEFNSNQPQHF. CDR3 DNA: TGTGCCATCTCGGAGTTTAATAGCAATCAGCCCCAGCATTTT.

The chain joins TRBV7-9 to TRBJ2-3, with 7 positions matching TRBD1. Germline-derived CDR1 and CDR2 are SEHNR and FQNEAQ (reference sequence). J gave up 2 bases and V 4 bases, and 6 bases lay outside the gene matches. The CDR3 sequence is 15 residues long. In DNA, the CDR3 is TGTGCCAGCAGCTCGACAGGGCTCGTCACAGATACGCAGTATTTT. Translation: CASSSTGLVTDTQYF.

V and J are TRBV27 and TRBJ2-1; maybe TRBD2 (5 bases). Germline V CDR1 and CDR2: MNHEY, SMNVEV (reference sequence). V was cut by 9 bases and J by 4 bases, with 16 bases left in between. The CDR3 runs to 14 residues. Here the CDR3 reads CASSVTIGYNEQFF. The CDR3 nucleotides read TGTGCCAGTAGCGTAACGATAGGATACAATGAGCAGTTCTTC.

This chain links TRBV5-4 with TRBJ2-2, with D possibly TRBD2 on 5 matching bases. This CDR3 has 16 amino acids. Germline V gene data show CDR1 as SGHNT and CDR2 as YYREEE (reference sequence). Between the trimmed V and J ends, which lost 2 bases and 2 bases, there was a span of 13 bases. DNA of the CDR3: TGTGCCAGCAGCTTCTCTCCAGCGGCAAACACCGGGGAGCTGTTTTTT. It specifies CASSFSPAANTGELFF. The full variable domain, in which reference TRBV5-4 and TRBJ2-2 provide the parts outside the CDR3, is ETGVTQSPTHLIKTRGQQVTLRCSSQSGHNTVSWYQQALGQGPQFIFQYYREEENGRGNFPPRFSGLQFPNYSSELNVNALELDDSALYLCASSFSPAANTGELFFGEGSRLTVL.

The chain joins TRBV29-1 to TRBJ1-1; D unclear. Between the trimmed V and J ends, which lost 4 bases and 0 bases, there was a span of 9 bases. Looked up from germline, CDR1 is SQVTM and CDR2 is ANQGSEA. The CDR3 has 13 amino acids. CDR3 coding DNA: TGCAGCGTTGGAGCGGCGGTGAACACTGAAGCTTTCTTT. Translation: CSVGAAVNTEAFF.

The chain is built from TRBV9 and TRBJ2-7; D is possibly TRBD2 (5 bases). Germline values: CDR1 SGDLS, CDR2 YYNGEE. V shed 0 bases and J shed 5 bases, with 12 bases lying between them. This CDR3 has 14 residues. CDR3 in amino acids: CASSVEGGRDEQYF. The CDR3 DNA reads TGTGCCAGCAGCGTAGAGGGCGGGCGGGACGAGCAGTACTTC.

The chain has TRBV6-1 and TRBJ1-4, with D unresolved. The CDR3 runs to 14 residues. Trimming removed 7 bases at V and 0 bases at J, with 9 bases between. CDR1 MNHNS and CDR2 SASEGT come from the germline V gene. The CDR3 coding sequence is TGTGCCAGCAACGTCGGGGCAACTAATGAAAAACTGTTTTTT. Protein sequence: CASNVGATNEKLFF.

The DNA for the CDR3 is TGCGCCAGCAGCCAGGAGGCGGCTATGCGGGGCTACGAGCAGTACTTC. Translating it yields CASSQEAAMRGYEQYF. The gene calls are TRBV4-1 and TRBJ2-7, with D possibly TRBD2 on 6 matching bases. The germline gives CDR1 MGHRA, CDR2 YSYEKL. The CDR3 has 16 amino acids. V lost 3 bases and J lost 3, with 18 bases in between.

The chain couples TRBV19 to TRBJ2-7, with TRBD2 matching over 12 bases. J was trimmed by 4 bases and V by 8 bases; bases with no gene match: 3. The CDR3 is 13 residues long. CDR1 is LNHDA, CDR2 SQIVND, per germline (reference sequence). For the CDR3, the DNA is TGTGCCAGTCAACTAGCGGGAGGTTACGAGCAGTACTTC. This codes for CASQLAGGYEQYF.

The CDR3 region is CASTPGGHGYTF. CDR3 sequence (DNA): TGTGCCAGCACCCCAGGAGGCCATGGCTACACCTTC. The chain links TRBV6-6 to TRBJ1-2; the D is unclear. The V gene lost 7 bases and the J gene lost 6 bases, with 12 bases spanning the gap. The CDR3 extends over 12 amino acids. Germline CDR1 MNHNY, CDR2 SVGAGI (reference sequence).